This paragraph covers one T cell receptor beta chain sequence. This record comes from a study of blood T cell repertoires in COVID-19. Study as a whole: Sample material is recorded as cDNA or gDNA derived from T cells, B-cell-depleted T cells, or PBMCs.

Trimming cost V 5 bases and J 3 bases; bases outside gene matches: 11. The V gene's germline CDR1 is SGHAT and CDR2 FQNNGV. The CDR3 has 16 residues. Authors' processing steps: Amplified reference gene primers provided the basis for estimating nucleated cell counts. Clones were read by immunoSEQ multiplex PCR, and TCRdb kept only the in-frame ones, dropping some. V, J and clone size were drawn from that table, and D and trimming were deduced from the DNA. The top ten hold around a tenth of the sample, which has over 65,000 clones, roughly three quarters seen once. The J gene is TRBJ2-7, the V gene TRBV11-2, with 9 bases lining up with TRBD1. Sequencing was performed on peripheral blood. The origin of this receptor is a human donor in a cohort sampled during active COVID-19. Here the CDR3 DNA reads TGTGCCAGCAGCCTCATCCTCCCGGACAGGGGCTACGAGCAGTACTTC. It translates to CASSLILPDRGYEQYF.